A selection of T cell receptor beta chains follows, all from one sample in a study of response to subunit inactivated influenza vaccine. TCRdb redid the calling of the RT-PCR reads with MiXCR, one entry per CDR3 protein. The sample has about half a million distinct CDR3 sequences, 25% seen once. The sample here was CD4+ T cells sorted from PBMCs, taken around 5 days after vaccination. The receptors shown here come from a middle-aged man who received an inactivated influenza vaccine. Both conserved end residues are part of each CDR3. D genes are given only for firm matches. Clone size is not always given. Where it is, it says once, few, many or a class for expanded clones.

v_call	j_call	d_call	clone_size	cdr3_aa	cdr3_nt
TRBV20-1	TRBJ1-1	-	once	CSAPSSLAAFPNTEAFF	TGCAGTGCTCCAAGCTCTTTAGCCGCGTTTCCGAACACTGAAGCTTTCTTT
TRBV12-3/TRBV12-4	TRBJ2-1	TRBD2	-	CASSLLRGGYNEQFF	TGTGCCAGCAGTTTATTGCGGGGGGGCTACAATGAGCAGTTCTTC
TRBV5-4	TRBJ2-2	-	few	CASSPKRTEHTGELFF	TGTGCCAGCAGCCCGAAAAGGACGGAGCACACCGGGGAGCTGTTTTTT
TRBV5-1	TRBJ2-3	TRBD2	few	CASSAGTSGDTQYF	TGCGCCAGCAGCGCCGGGACTAGCGGGGATACGCAGTATTTT
TRBV10-3	TRBJ2-3	-	many	CAISSPRTDTQYF	TGTGCCATCAGCTCGCCTAGGACAGATACGCAGTATTTT
TRBV3-1	TRBJ2-5	-	-	CASSLDSYTQETQYF	TGTGCCAGCAGCCTGGACAGTTATACACAAGAGACCCAGTACTTC
TRBV6-5	TRBJ2-1	TRBD1	-	CASSYEGALWNEQFF	TGTGCCAGCAGTTACGAGGGGGCCCTTTGGAATGAGCAGTTCTTC
TRBV24-1	TRBJ2-5	-	few	CATSDSRETQYF	TGTGCCACCAGTGATTCCCGGGAGACCCAGTACTTC
TRBV4-3	TRBJ2-5	TRBD1	many	CASSQGQQETQYF	TGTGCCAGCAGCCAGGGACAGCAAGAGACCCAGTACTTC
TRBV20-1	TRBJ2-2	TRBD1	-	CSAGTGNTGELFF	TGCAGTGCTGGGACAGGAAACACCGGGGAGCTGTTTTTT
TRBV5-1	TRBJ2-5	-	-	CASSLEPYPYETQYF	TGCGCCAGCAGCTTGGAGCCTTATCCTTACGAGACCCAGTACTTC
TRBV12-3/TRBV12-4	TRBJ2-3	TRBD2	-	CASRSRLAGVTDTQYF	TGTGCCAGCAGATCAAGACTAGCGGGGGTCACAGATACGCAGTATTTT
TRBV20-1	TRBJ2-3	-	-	CSARDLSSDTQYF	TGCAGTGCTAGAGATCTGTCCTCGGATACGCAGTATTTT
TRBV20-1	TRBJ2-3	TRBD2	few	CSARIAGGTTALHTQYF	TGCAGTGCTAGAATCGCGGGAGGGACAACGGCCCTACATACGCAGTATTTT
TRBV20-1	TRBJ1-5	TRBD1	few	CSARDLRTGANQPQHF	TGCAGTGCTAGAGATTTAAGGACAGGGGCCAATCAGCCCCAGCATTTT
TRBV6-1	TRBJ2-2	-	-	CASSAFGAGELFF	TGTGCCAGCAGTGCGTTTGGTGCCGGGGAGCTGTTTTTT
TRBV7-6	TRBJ2-1	-	-	CASSFAGPPDEQFF	TGTGCCAGCAGCTTCGCGGGGCCCCCGGATGAGCAGTTCTTC
TRBV12-3/TRBV12-4	TRBJ2-3	TRBD2	-	CASTLGGGRTGTQYF	TGTGCCAGCACCCTGGGGGGAGGGCGCACAGGCACGCAGTATTTT
TRBV20-1	TRBJ2-2	-	-	CSARKTHWAGELFF	TGCAGTGCTAGGAAAACCCACTGGGCCGGGGAGCTGTTTTTT
TRBV7-2	TRBJ2-3	-	-	CASSFGVQITRGTQYF	TGTGCCAGCAGCTTCGGTGTGCAGATTACAAGGGGAACGCAGTATTTT
TRBV28	TRBJ2-3	-	few	CASSLGSSSTDTQYF	TGTGCCAGCAGTTTAGGTTCGTCTAGCACAGATACGCAGTATTTT
TRBV30	TRBJ2-1	TRBD1	-	CAWSGDRGGREFF	TGTGCCTGGAGTGGGGACAGGGGCGGTCGGGAGTTCTTC
TRBV20-1	TRBJ2-3	-	-	CSASIDTQYF	TGCAGTGCTAGTATAGATACGCAGTATTTT
TRBV6-1	TRBJ2-2	TRBD2	-	CASRISGANTGELFF	TGTGCCAGCAGAATCAGCGGGGCGAACACCGGGGAGCTGTTTTTT
TRBV4-1	TRBJ2-3	-	few	CASSQVLDTQYF	TGCGCCAGCAGCCAAGTCCTAGATACGCAGTATTTT
TRBV28	TRBJ2-7	-	few	CASTQIALLMGEQYF	TGTGCCAGCACTCAGATCGCTCTGTTGATGGGTGAGCAGTACTTC
TRBV9	TRBJ2-3	TRBD2	-	CASSVGTSRGTDTQYF	TGTGCCAGCAGCGTTGGGACTAGCAGGGGCACAGATACGCAGTATTTT
TRBV5-1	TRBJ2-3	-	few	CASSLAAEDTQYF	TGCGCCAGCAGCTTGGCCGCCGAAGATACGCAGTATTTT
TRBV29-1	TRBJ2-1	-	-	CSVAEAYNEQFF	TGCAGCGTTGCAGAGGCCTACAATGAGCAGTTCTTC
TRBV12-3/TRBV12-4	TRBJ1-1	-	few	CASSSVGHRNSEAFF	TGTGCCAGCAGTTCGGTGGGACATCGAAACTCTGAAGCTTTCTTT
TRBV5-1	TRBJ2-1	TRBD2	once	CASSHRPASGRAIPNEQFF	TGCGCCAGCAGCCACCGACCCGCTAGCGGGAGGGCCATCCCAAATGAGCAGTTCTTC
TRBV29-1	TRBJ2-1	TRBD2	-	CSVVPKLAGGLEQFF	TGCAGCGTTGTGCCGAAACTAGCGGGAGGGCTTGAGCAGTTCTTC
TRBV7-2	TRBJ2-1	TRBD2	few	CASSSVAGGPGEQFF	TGTGCCAGCAGCTCCGTAGCGGGGGGGCCGGGTGAGCAGTTCTTC
TRBV12-3/TRBV12-4	TRBJ2-5	-	-	CASSFSGARETQYF	TGTGCCAGCAGTTTTTCGGGGGCAAGGGAGACCCAGTACTTC
TRBV5-1	TRBJ1-6	-	few	CASRRDVGVNSPLHF	TGCGCCAGCAGACGGGACGTCGGGGTTAATTCACCCCTCCACTTT
TRBV6-5	TRBJ2-1	TRBD2	-	CASSSRLAGGPEQFF	TGTGCCAGCAGTTCCAGACTAGCGGGAGGGCCCGAGCAGTTCTTC
TRBV29-1	TRBJ1-4	TRBD1	many	CSAGGQGGSANEKLFF	TGCAGCGCTGGGGGACAGGGAGGGTCAGCTAATGAAAAACTGTTTTTT
TRBV18	TRBJ2-7	-	-	CASSPRDTAYEQYF	TGTGCCAGCTCACCTCGGGACACCGCCTACGAGCAGTACTTC
TRBV6-2/TRBV6-3	TRBJ2-1	-	-	CASSYRDRSEFF	TGTGCCAGCAGTTACCGGGACCGCTCAGAGTTCTTC
TRBV5-1	TRBJ2-1	-	few	CASRRTPEINEQFF	TGCGCCAGCCGAAGGACTCCCGAGATCAATGAGCAGTTCTTC
TRBV15	TRBJ1-1	-	-	CATTHGGKEAFF	TGTGCCACCACCCATGGGGGGAAGGAAGCTTTCTTT
TRBV5-5	TRBJ1-6	-	few	CASTGGVGSPLHF	TGTGCCAGCACCGGGGGGGTCGGTTCACCCCTCCACTTT
TRBV20-1	TRBJ2-3	TRBD2	few	CSAGGLAGGRDTQYF	TGCAGTGCTGGAGGGCTAGCGGGGGGTCGGGATACGCAGTATTTT
TRBV20-1	TRBJ2-2	TRBD1	-	CSALGQGNTGELFF	TGCAGTGCTTTGGGACAGGGGAACACCGGGGAGCTGTTTTTT
TRBV20-1	TRBJ2-1	-	-	CSARVRVIYNEQFF	TGCAGTGCTAGAGTCCGGGTTATATACAATGAGCAGTTCTTC
TRBV5-5	TRBJ2-3	TRBD2	few	CASSLVASGGAIDTQYF	TGTGCCAGCAGCTTGGTTGCGAGCGGGGGGGCCATAGATACGCAGTATTTT
TRBV7-2	TRBJ2-5	-	-	CASSPFQETQYF	TGTGCCAGCAGCCCCTTCCAAGAGACCCAGTACTTC
TRBV3-1	TRBJ2-7	TRBD1	-	CASSRAGGEYEQYF	TGTGCCAGCAGCCGGGCAGGGGGCGAGTACGAGCAGTACTTC
TRBV12-3/TRBV12-4	TRBJ2-7	-	-	CASSFEVGEQYF	TGTGCCAGCAGTTTCGAGGTCGGAGAGCAGTACTTC
TRBV12-3/TRBV12-4	TRBJ2-5	-	-	CASSLSTAGTQYF	TGTGCCAGCAGTTTAAGTACGGCCGGGACCCAGTACTTC